The next 20 T cell receptor beta chains were all read from a single sample in a study of cytomegalovirus exposure and HLA in healthy donors (dated by TCRdb to 2016 to 2017). To prepare the library, the immunoSEQ multiplex PCR assay was applied. For the multiplex PCR, a mixture combining 60 forward primers for TCR Vbeta segments and 13 reverse primers for TCR Jbeta segments was used. The immuneACCESS repertoire file appears here via TCRdb, limited to in-frame rearrangements. These files lack a portion of the clones; in checked studies, under half of the deficit traces to unresolved V genes, and the cause of the others is not known. The sample table holds around 150,000 clones, of which around 86% were seen once. Just over 8% of the sample comes from the top ten. Sequencing was carried out using PBMCs. The receptors shown here come from a woman aged 45 to 65 in good health and CMV-seropositive.

This chain connects TRBV4-1 to TRBJ2-2, with 16 bases matching TRBD2. This CDR3 comprises 20 residues. The germline gives CDR1 MGHRA, CDR2 YSYEKL. The V gene end was trimmed by 4 bases and the J gene end by 4 bases; junction bases not matched to a gene: 12. As DNA, the CDR3 is TGCGCCAGCAGCCCCAGGTCGGGACTAGCGGGGGGGCGCGGCACCGGGGAGCTGTTTTTT. Translating it yields CASSPRSGLAGGRGTGELFF.

The V call is TRBV18, the J call TRBJ2-1, with 10 bases fitting TRBD2. The CDR3 sequence is 15 residues long. In germline, CDR1 is KGHSH, CDR2 LQKENI. The trim removed 2 bases at V and 9 bases at J, leaving 7 bases unmatched. The CDR3 loop is CASSPSGTSVGEQFF. As DNA, the CDR3 is TGTGCCAGCTCACCAAGCGGGACTAGCGTTGGTGAGCAGTTCTTC.

This clone was seen once. This chain uses TRBV5-8 with TRBJ1-5; D remains unclear. The length of the CDR3 is 14 residues. Between the trimmed V and J ends, which lost 0 bases and 6 bases, there was a span of 10 bases. Germline CDR1 is SGHTS and CDR2 is YDEGEE. CDR3 sequence: CASSLGAFSQPQHF. The CDR3, as DNA: TGTGCCAGCAGCTTGGGGGCTTTCAGTCAGCCCCAGCATTTT.

The rearrangement joins TRBV19 to TRBJ1-2; TRBD1 matches at 7 bases. With 6 bases clipped from V and 1 base from J, the junction kept 8 bases outside the gene matches. The germline V gene has CDR1 LNHDA and CDR2 SQIVND (reference sequence). This CDR3 contains 15 residues. CDR3: CASRDPGQFNYGYTF. As DNA, the CDR3 is TGTGCCAGTAGAGATCCGGGACAGTTTAACTATGGCTACACCTTC.

V and J are TRBV5-4 and TRBJ1-2; the match to TRBD1 covers 8 bases. Germline CDR1 is SGHNT and CDR2 is YYREEE (reference sequence). The CDR3 covers 17 residues. The J segment lost 2 bases and the V segment lost 0 bases, leaving 9 bases of the junction unmatched. The CDR3 loop reads CASSLAAGQAGNYGYTF. The CDR3 region has the DNA TGTGCCAGCAGCTTGGCCGCGGGACAGGCTGGCAACTATGGCTACACCTTC.

V gene TRBV18 combines with J gene TRBJ2-7; D may be TRBD2 (7 bases). V was clipped by 3 bases and J by 6 bases, with 15 bases between them. CDR1 and CDR2 from the germline V gene are KGHSH and LQKENI. The CDR3 runs to 14 residues. CDR3 sequence: CASSPSGGRVEQYF. In DNA form, the CDR3 reads TGTGCCAGCTCACCTTCGGGGGGCAGGGTCGAGCAGTACTTC.

The chain employs TRBV27 and TRBJ2-2; the match to TRBD2 covers 15 bases. Trimming at V came to 6 bases and at J to 5 bases, leaving 7 bases not matched to a gene. The CDR3 is 17 residues long. Germline CDR1 reads MNHEY; CDR2 reads SMNVEV (reference sequence). The CDR3 loop is CASRRGLAGGRTGELFF. The CDR3 nucleotides read TGTGCCAGCAGGAGAGGACTAGCGGGGGGGCGGACCGGGGAGCTGTTTTTT.

This sequence joins TRBV4-3 and TRBJ1-1, with 7 nucleotides matching TRBD1. The germline CDR1 and CDR2 sequences are LGHNA and YSLEER. V shed 4 bases, J shed 4 bases, and the junction held 6 bases outside the gene matches. The CDR3 spans 14 residues. The CDR3 DNA is TGCGCCAGCAGCCCCGATTACAGGGGCACTGAAGCTTTCTTT. This translates into CASSPDYRGTEAFF.

This chain connects TRBV19 to TRBJ2-5, with D maybe TRBD2 (5 bases). The last part of the DNA fits TRBJ2-7 better; the J call may be wrong. Germline assignment: CDR1 LNHDA and CDR2 SQIVND (reference sequence). The CDR3 loop spans 13 amino acids. In DNA form, the CDR3 reads TGTGCCAGTAGTATCCTAGGGAGAGGCGAGCAGTACTTC. This encodes CASSILGRGEQYF.

This chain uses TRBV15 with TRBJ2-1; 12 bases are shared with TRBD1. The length of the CDR3 is 19 residues. Germline trimming cut 0 bases from V and 9 bases from J; bases unmatched to any gene: 15. Germline assignment: CDR1 LNHNV and CDR2 YYDKDF (reference sequence). CDR3 residues: CATSRDPLGQGARAVEQFF. CDR3 DNA sequence: TGTGCCACCAGCAGAGATCCCTTGGGACAGGGGGCGAGGGCTGTTGAGCAGTTCTTC.

CDR3 DNA sequence: TGCGCCAGCAGTGGAGGGAGAGGCTACACCTTC. It codes for CASSGGRGYTF. The chain combines TRBV10-2 with TRBJ1-2; D unresolved. With 4 bases removed from V and 8 bases from J, the gap between germline ends came to 8 bases. Looked up from germline, CDR1 is WSHSY and CDR2 is SAAADI. The CDR3 has 11 amino acids.

The chain uses TRBV7-9 and TRBJ2-1, with a possible D match to TRBD2 (5 bases). CDR1 and CDR2 from the germline V gene are SEHNR and FQNEAQ (reference sequence). Trimming stripped 5 bases from V and 1 base from J, with 9 bases between. The CDR3 is made up of 14 amino acids. CDR3 DNA: TGTGCCAGCAGCCGGACGGGATCCTACAATGAGCAGTTCTTC. As protein: CASSRTGSYNEQFF.

The V gene is TRBV10-3, the J gene TRBJ1-2, with no clear D. Germline V lookup: CDR1 ENHRY, CDR2 SYGVKD. This CDR3 is built from 13 residues. V gave up 2 bases and J gave up 8 bases, with 12 bases separating them. The CDR3 DNA sequence: TGTGCCATCAGTGAGGCGAGCGAGAGGGGCTACACCTTC. Its protein is CAISEASERGYTF.

The chain uses TRBV5-8 and TRBJ2-1; 11 positions match TRBD2. Per germline, CDR1 SGHTS and CDR2 YDEGEE. The V segment lost 3 bases and the J segment 6 bases; nucleotides outside the gene matches: 5. The CDR3 runs 15 residues. In DNA form, the CDR3 reads TGTGCCAGCAGCTCGTCCGGGACTAGCGGCAATGAGCAGTTCTTC. It translates to CASSSSGTSGNEQFF.

V usage is TRBV5-4 and J usage is TRBJ2-3; D is uncertain. V was pared by 4 bases and J by 0 bases, with 12 bases between. The germline V gene has CDR1 SGHNT and CDR2 YYREEE (reference sequence). The CDR3 is made up of 15 amino acids. The CDR3 bases are TGTGCCAGCAGCCTGCCCCCGACTAGCACAGATACGCAGTATTTT. Residues: CASSLPPTSTDTQYF.

This chain links TRBV4-1 with TRBJ1-1; a weak D match, TRBD1 (5 bases). CDR1 is MGHRA, CDR2 YSYEKL, per germline. The CDR3 spans 15 residues. The germline V and J ends were trimmed by 4 bases and 1 base, with 13 bases remaining between them. CDR3 amino acids: CASSPIGVKNTEAFF. DNA for the CDR3: TGCGCCAGCAGCCCGATAGGGGTCAAGAACACTGAAGCTTTCTTT.

This chain joins TRBV30 and TRBJ2-5; 7 bases fit TRBD2. CDR1 and CDR2 (germline): GTSNPN, SVGIG (reference sequence). The CDR3 is made up of 18 amino acids. After removal of 1 base from V and 0 bases from J, the junction contained 14 bases not matched to a gene. CDR3 sequence: CAWSALDALADHQETQYF. The CDR3 DNA is TGTGCCTGGAGTGCCCTCGATGCCCTAGCGGACCACCAAGAGACCCAGTACTTC.

This sequence joins TRBV6-5 and TRBJ2-3; D gene unclear. The CDR3 is 13 amino acids. V lost 6 bases and J lost 2, with 9 bases in between. Germline V gene sequence: CDR1 MNHEY, CDR2 SVGAGI. The CDR3 DNA reads as TGTGCCAGCAGCCTGACAAACACAGATACGCAGTATTTT. Amino acid sequence: CASSLTNTDTQYF.

The chain uses TRBV11-2 and TRBJ1-2; 7 bases fit TRBD1. The J segment lost 7 bases and the V segment lost 5 bases, leaving 7 bases of the junction unmatched. The CDR3 sequence is 13 residues long. The germline V gene has CDR1 SGHAT and CDR2 FQNNGV. DNA for the CDR3: TGTGCCAGCAGCCTAGGGGGCTCAGTTGGCTACACCTTC. Amino acid sequence: CASSLGGSVGYTF.

As concerns this clone: One junction end does not reproduce the germline sequence, and a read error may be involved. V usage is TRBV7-9 and J usage is TRBJ2-2; D perhaps matches TRBD1 (6 bases). This CDR3 region has 17 residues. Germline loops: CDR1 SEHNR, CDR2 FQNEAQ (reference sequence). The CDR3 DNA sequence: TGTTCCAGCAGCTCTACTTTCGGGACACTTAACACCGGGGAGCTGTTTTTT. Amino acid sequence: CSSSSTFGTLNTGELFF.